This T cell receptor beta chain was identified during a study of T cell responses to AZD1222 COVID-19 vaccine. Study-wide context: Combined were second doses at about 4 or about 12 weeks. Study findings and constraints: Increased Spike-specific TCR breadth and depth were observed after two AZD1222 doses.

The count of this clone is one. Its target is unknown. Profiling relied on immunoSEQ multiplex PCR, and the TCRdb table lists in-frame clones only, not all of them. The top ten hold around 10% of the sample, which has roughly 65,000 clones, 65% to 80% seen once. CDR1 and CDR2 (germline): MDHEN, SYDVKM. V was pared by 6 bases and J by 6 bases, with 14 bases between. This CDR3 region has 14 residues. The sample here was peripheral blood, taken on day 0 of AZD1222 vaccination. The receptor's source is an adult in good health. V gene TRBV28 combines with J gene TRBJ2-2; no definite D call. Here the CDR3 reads CASRDPRLSGELFF. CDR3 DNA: TGTGCCAGCAGGGACCCGCGCTTATCCGGGGAGCTGTTTTTT.